This TCR beta chain was identified during a study of CD8+ T cells in alopecia areata (dated by TCRdb to the late 2010s). Study-wide context: The treated patients took part in an open-label pilot trial in which moderate-to-severe alopecia areata was treated with oral tofacitinib at 5 to 10 mg twice daily. Clonality in the scalp was compared among normal scalp (n=4), patchy alopecia areata scalp (n=8), and alopecia totalis/universalis scalp (n=8). In both human patients and the C3H/HeJ mouse model, the study applied high-throughput TCRbeta sequencing to look at T cell clonal expansion in alopecia areata. RNA was extracted with the PAXgene miRNA kit for fixed scalp, the miRNeasy kit for PBMCs, and the RNeasy kit for mouse skin. Tofacitinib was administered for 6 to 18 months, and 6 months of follow-up off drug were then conducted to assess delayed response and recurrence. Amplification of TCRbeta CDR3 regions was done by immunoSEQ multiplex PCR using 35 Vbeta forward primers and 13 Jbeta reverse primers. Scalp tissue and sorted CD4+ and CD8+ peripheral blood T cells from patchy and totalis/universalis alopecia areata patients and from healthy controls were covered by human TCRbeta sequencing. Tofacitinib-treated patients had biopsies at baseline and at 4 and 24 weeks of treatment, with a later scalp biopsy in several patients.

Library generation was performed with the immunoSEQ multiplex PCR assay. For TCR sequencing, RNA was extracted from every sample and reverse transcribed into cDNA to serve as template. First-strand cDNA was synthesized using SuperScript III with a 2:1 mix of oligo-dT and random hexamers. A synthetic immune receptor repertoire was used to assess amplification bias, and residual bias was removed computationally. Turning to the authors' computational methods: Raw reads were preprocessed for error removal, and CDR3 was defined according to IMGT conventions as running from the conserved cysteine to phenylalanine. Clonality was calculated as 1 minus Shannon entropy normalized by log2 of the number of productive unique TCRs. CD4 or CD8 identity of scalp clones was inferred by cross-referencing scalp TCRbeta sequences with sorted blood CD4 and CD8 repertoires. Drawn from immuneACCESS, this table holds only the in-frame rearrangements with V and J called that TCRdb kept. Clones are partly lost; checked studies trace under half to an unresolved V gene and leave the rest unexplained. Clone size and the V and J calls come from that table; the DNA yielded D and trimming. Present in this sample are about 170,000 clones, roughly 70% of which were seen just once. The ten most abundant clones make up approximately 10% of the sample.

CDR1 and CDR2 are read off the germline V gene as SGHAT and FQNNGV. Deletion took 8 bases off V and 1 base off J, with a span of 15 bases between the germline ends. The CDR3 sequence holds 14 residues, the cysteine and phenylalanine included. This entry keeps only the CDR3 DNA: 42 bases, framed from base 1. Of note for this clone: Its antigen has not been determined. No much larger clone is present one base from it, and per-base qualities are unavailable.

According to the study, the label for this sample's time point signals: baseline before oral tofacitinib. Lesional scalp punch biopsies and peripheral blood were collected from alopecia areata patients. PBMCs were isolated by density centrifugation and stained for CD3, CD4 and CD8, and CD4+ and CD8+ T cells were sorted on a FACSAria. The investigation overall reported the following: Scalp TCR repertoire analysis is complicated because resident alphabeta T cells in normal human skin are also sequenced, whereas mouse skin is dominated by gammadelta T cells. Compared with normal scalp, lesional scalp had higher clonality and more expanded CD8+ clones, particularly in alopecia totalis/universalis, a pattern that suggests antigenic drive. TCR sequences shared between patients were less clear than in mice, possibly partly because of HLA diversity in the patient population.

The chain is made from TRBV11-2 and TRBJ2-7; the D gene is perhaps TRBD2, from 6 matching bases. Sequencing used CD8+ T cells sorted from blood, obtained at week 0. This sequence originates from a human donor with alopecia areata. The DNA reads as follows: TGTGCCAGCTCCCCCTTTGGGGGGTCCTACGAGCAGTACTTC. It specifies CASSPFGGSYEQYF.